These 15 T cell receptor beta chains originate from one sample sequenced in a study of T cells in Graves' hyperthyroidism and ophthalmopathy. It was RNA transcripts that yielded the amplified TCR beta CDR3 regions. In the first-round RT-PCR of the TCR CDR3, the HTBI primer set was used. One entry per CDR3 protein results from TCRdb running MiXCR on the multiplex PCR reads. The sample has 400,000 to 500,000 distinct CDR3 sequences; around 15% are singletons. The sequenced material came from blood. These TCRs come from a man aged 18 to 35 with Graves' ophthalmopathy.

This clonotype was detected only a few times. The chain carries TRBV6-5 and TRBJ2-7; D ambiguous. V was shortened by 1 base and J by 5 bases, with 3 bases between the two germline ends. This CDR3 is 11 amino acids long. CDR1 is MNHEY, CDR2 SVGAGI, per germline. In DNA form, the CDR3 reads TGTGCCAGCAGTTACTTCCACGAGCAGTACTTC. Translation gives CASSYFHEQYF.

This clonotype appeared many times. The gene calls are TRBV20-1 and TRBJ2-1, with 9 bases that match TRBD2. Germline loops: CDR1 DFQATT, CDR2 SNEGSKA (reference sequence). V lost 6 bases and J lost 3; bases outside the gene matches: 6. CDR3 length: 14 residues. The CDR3 nucleotides are TGCAGTGCACCGGCGGGAGGGGACTACAATGAGCAGTTCTTC. Translated, it gives CSAPAGGDYNEQFF.

The sample holds many counts of this clonotype. The V gene is TRBV11-2, the J gene TRBJ2-4; D remains ambiguous. The V end was cut by 6 bases, the J end by 2 bases, with 17 bases between. CDR3 length equals 16 residues. Germline-derived CDR1 and CDR2 are SGHAT and FQNNGV. CDR3 DNA: TGTGCCAGCAGTGGGAAGGATCCAGTATCCAAAAACATTCAGTACTTC. Translated: CASSGKDPVSKNIQYF.

J is TRBJ2-1 and V is TRBV10-3; no firm D call. The CDR3 is 12 amino acids. The germline V gene encodes CDR1 ENHRY and CDR2 SYGVKD. Trimming cost V 5 bases and J 8 bases, with 10 bases left between them. The CDR3 DNA reads as TGTGCCATCAGTCCCCCCTCCGATGAGCAGTTCTTC. It translates to CAISPPSDEQFF.

The sample holds many counts of this clonotype. The rearrangement uses TRBV12-3 or TRBV12-4 and TRBJ1-3; no reliable D call. Trimming took off 3 bases at V and 4 bases at J, with 13 bases between the two ends. The CDR3 covers 15 residues. The CDR3 reads CASSFGSGRGNTIYF. The CDR3 coding sequence is TGTGCCAGCAGTTTCGGGTCCGGCAGAGGAAACACCATATATTTT.

This clonotype was observed many times. V usage is TRBV29-1 and J usage is TRBJ2-2; D remains unclear. Germline V lookup: CDR1 SQVTM, CDR2 ANQGSEA. The CDR3 is 13 residues long. Trimming left V 4 bases short and J 7 bases short, with 13 bases between. The CDR3 loop is CSVVVRMNGELFF. CDR3 sequence (DNA): TGCAGCGTTGTCGTGAGAATGAACGGGGAGCTGTTTTTT.

This clonotype was observed a handful of times. A read error may produce the germline difference seen at one junction end. The J gene is TRBJ2-2, the V gene TRBV18; D unclear. The V gene's germline CDR1 is KGHSH and CDR2 LQKENI. The CDR3 totals 15 residues. The CDR3 here is CASSLAQANTRELFF. The CDR3, as DNA: TGTGCCAGCTCATTGGCCCAGGCCAACACCAGGGAGCTGTTTTTT.

This clonotype was seen only a few times. This chain links TRBV28 with TRBJ1-1; possibly TRBD1 for D (5 bases). V was clipped by 3 bases and J by 6 bases, with 17 bases between them. The CDR3 is made up of 15 amino acids. The germline CDR1 and CDR2 sequences are MDHEN and SYDVKM. CDR3: CASSFHARGVAEAFF. The CDR3 DNA sequence: TGTGCCAGCAGTTTCCACGCCAGAGGGGTGGCTGAAGCTTTCTTT.

The V call is TRBV11-3, the J call TRBJ2-2, with D possibly TRBD1 on 5 matching bases. CDR3 length: 15 residues. Germline values: CDR1 SGHNT, CDR2 YENEEA. The germline V and J ends were trimmed by 4 bases and 1 base, with 10 bases remaining between them. CDR3 in amino acids: CASSWKGQNTGELFF. The CDR3 region has the DNA TGTGCCAGCAGCTGGAAAGGACAGAACACCGGGGAGCTGTTTTTT.

This clonotype has just a few counts. The V and J genes are TRBV29-1 and TRBJ1-5; D unclear. V was trimmed by 0 bases and J by 4 bases, leaving 7 bases between them. This CDR3 region has 13 residues. Per the germline V gene, CDR1 is SQVTM and CDR2 is ANQGSEA. The CDR3 here is CSVEEGINQPQHF. The CDR3 DNA sequence: TGCAGCGTTGAAGAGGGGATTAATCAGCCCCAGCATTTT.

This chain connects TRBV14 to TRBJ2-7; D not certain. V dropped 0 bases and J dropped 3 bases, with 12 bases sitting between them. CDR3 size: 15 residues. Per the germline V gene, CDR1 is SGHDN and CDR2 is FVKESK. CDR3: CASSQESSPIYEQYF. The CDR3 bases are TGTGCCAGCAGCCAAGAATCGAGCCCAATCTACGAGCAGTACTTC.

This clonotype has a count of ten or more. The rearrangement uses TRBV2 and TRBJ2-1, with 8 bases fitting TRBD1. V trimming: 5 bases; J trimming: 8 bases; junction bases outside the gene matches: 11. Germline V lookup: CDR1 SNHLY, CDR2 FYNNEI. This CDR3 has 15 residues. CDR3 protein: CASSLWTGSSHEQFF. The CDR3 DNA reads TGTGCCAGCAGTCTATGGACAGGGAGTTCTCATGAGCAGTTCTTC.

This clonotype was seen a handful of times. The chain has TRBV19 and TRBJ1-1, with D possibly being TRBD1 (6 bases). The CDR3 has 13 residues. CDR1 and CDR2 from the germline V gene are LNHDA and SQIVND (reference sequence). V gave up 7 bases and J gave up 3 bases, with 12 bases separating them. CDR3 nucleotides: TGTGCCAGTAACACGCAGGGGTACACTGAAGCTTTCTTT. It codes for CASNTQGYTEAFF.

This clonotype was seen many times. In DNA, the CDR3 is TGTGCCAGCAGCCTCACAGGTCCCGGGGGTCAGCCCCAGCATTTT. It yields the protein CASSLTGPGGQPQHF. This chain links TRBV11-2 with TRBJ1-5, with a weak D call TRBD1 (5 bases). The germline V and J ends were trimmed by 5 bases and 6 bases, with 17 bases remaining between them. CDR1 and CDR2 from the germline V gene are SGHAT and FQNNGV. The CDR3 is 15 amino acids.

This clonotype was observed at least ten times. Here the CDR3 DNA reads TGTGCCAGCAGAGGGACAGAGAACTACGAGCAGTACTTC. Its translation: CASRGTENYEQYF. The rearrangement uses TRBV6-1 and TRBJ2-7; 7 nucleotides agree with TRBD1. This CDR3 spans 13 amino acids. The junction had 5 bases not matched to a gene; V was cut back by 6 bases and J by 3 bases. From germline, CDR1 is MNHNS and CDR2 SASEGT.